The 20 T cell receptor beta chains below come from one sample, sequenced in a study of T cell repertoires in cytomegalovirus infection. TCRdb redid the calling of the reads with MiXCR, one entry per CDR3 protein. This sample has about 76,000 distinct CDR3 sequences, with around 3.5% found just once. Sequencing was done on a sample of PBMCs. The receptors here all came from a human donor in good health (CMV status not recorded). Some clones in this sample may be carry-over from other donors' samples.

This clonotype showed up many times. This CDR3 is CASSLGASGGAFNIQYF. For the CDR3, the DNA is TGTGCCAGCAGCTTAGGGGCTAGCGGGGGGGCTTTCAACATTCAGTACTTC. The chain carries TRBV7-2 and TRBJ2-4, with 12 bases aligning to TRBD2. V dropped 1 base and J dropped 7; count of bases not matched to a gene: 8. Germline lookup yields CDR1 SGHTA and CDR2 FQGNSA. The CDR3 covers 17 residues.

This clonotype was seen repeatedly, ten times or more. The chain uses TRBV7-8 and TRBJ2-5, with D possibly matching TRBD2 (5 bases). Trimming pared 1 base from V and 7 bases from J, leaving 13 bases between. This CDR3 region has 14 residues. The germline V gene has CDR1 SGHVS and CDR2 FQNEAQ. The CDR3 loop reads CASSLGHREGTQYF. CDR3 bases: TGTGCCAGCAGCTTAGGGCACCGAGAGGGGACCCAGTACTTC.

This clonotype has ten or more counts. The V call is TRBV12-3 or TRBV12-4, the J call TRBJ2-2; D gene ambiguous. V was cut by 10 bases and J by 3 bases, with 9 bases left in between. This CDR3 spans 12 amino acids. The CDR3 DNA is TGTGCCATCCTTTATGACACCGGGGAGCTGTTTTTT. This translates into CAILYDTGELFF.

This clonotype was counted many times. V is TRBV5-6 and J is TRBJ2-7, with no clear D. CDR3 size: 14 residues. Germline V CDR1 and CDR2: SGHDT, YYEEEE. V was clipped by 0 bases and J by 0 bases, with 7 bases between them. CDR3 protein: CASSLVPYSYEQYF. For the CDR3, the DNA is TGTGCCAGCAGCTTGGTGCCATACTCCTACGAGCAGTACTTC.

This clonotype was detected many times. The chain is built from TRBV5-6 and TRBJ1-1; 7 bases line up with TRBD1. V dropped 2 bases and J dropped 10; count of bases not matched to a gene: 5. CDR3 length equals 12 residues. Per the germline V gene, CDR1 is SGHDT and CDR2 is YYEEEE. CDR3 loop: CASSFDRAGAFF. In nucleotides, the CDR3 is TGTGCCAGCAGCTTTGACAGGGCGGGAGCTTTCTTT.

The table lists this clonotype with many counts. Germline and junction disagree at one end, which may indicate a read error. The chain recombines TRBV7-6 with TRBJ2-7; no definite D call. This CDR3 spans 17 amino acids. Germline values: CDR1 SGHVS, CDR2 FNYEAQ. The CDR3 protein is CASSFFNPVWGGYEQYF. CDR3 coding DNA: TGCGCCAGCAGCTTTTTCAACCCAGTTTGGGGTGGATACGAGCAGTACTTC.

The table lists this clonotype with many counts. The V and J genes are TRBV7-2 and TRBJ2-3; 13 bases align to TRBD2. Unmatched junction bases numbered 9, after V lost 5 bases and J lost 4 bases. This CDR3 is built from 17 residues. CDR1 and CDR2 from the germline V gene are SGHTA and FQGNSA. This CDR3 is CASSLTLAGGPPDTQYF. CDR3 nucleotides: TGTGCCAGCAGCCTAACACTAGCGGGGGGGCCTCCAGATACGCAGTATTTT. The complete variable domain, with remaining parts taken from reference TRBV7-2 and TRBJ2-3, reads GAGVSQSPSNKVTEKGKDVELRCDPISGHTALYWYRQSLGQGLEFLIYFQGNSAPDKSGLPSDRFSAERTGGSVSTLTIQRTQQEDSAVYLCASSLTLAGGPPDTQYFGPGTRLTVL.

CDR3 nucleotides: TGTGCCAGCAGCCCGCGACAGGGCGGGAATTCACCCCTCCACTTT. It specifies CASSPRQGGNSPLHF. V and J are TRBV7-2 and TRBJ1-6, with 7 bases lining up with TRBD1. The germline V gene has CDR1 SGHTA and CDR2 FQGNSA. The CDR3 runs 15 residues. The J segment lost 7 bases and the V segment lost 5 bases, leaving 8 bases of the junction unmatched.

This clonotype was seen ten or more times. This sequence joins TRBV7-2 and TRBJ1-1, with D possibly matching TRBD1 (6 bases). V lost 4 bases to trimming and J lost 0 bases, with 18 bases between them. The CDR3 spans 17 residues. Germline CDR1 and CDR2: SGHTA and FQGNSA. The CDR3 loop reads CASSSDRYRVMNTEAFF. CDR3 in DNA: TGTGCCAGCAGCTCCGACCGATACAGGGTCATGAACACTGAAGCTTTCTTT.

This clonotype was found many times. The J gene is TRBJ1-2, the V gene TRBV7-2; D unresolved. The CDR3 sequence is 12 residues long. Deletions cut 2 bases from V and 7 bases from J, with 8 bases between. In germline, CDR1 is SGHTA, CDR2 FQGNSA. In DNA, the CDR3 is TGTGCCAGCAGCTTACTTTCGTCTGGCTACACCTTC. Translating it yields CASSLLSSGYTF. The full variable domain, completed using reference TRBV7-2 and TRBJ1-2, is GAGVSQSPSNKVTEKGKDVELRCDPISGHTALYWYRQSLGQGLEFLIYFQGNSAPDKSGLPSDRFSAERTGGSVSTLTIQRTQQEDSAVYLCASSLLSSGYTFGSGTRLTVV.

This clonotype was seen ten or more times. J is TRBJ2-3 and V is TRBV4-2; possibly TRBD2 for D (6 bases). The CDR3 sequence is 16 residues long. The V end lost 0 bases, the J end lost 0 bases, and 10 bases lay between the germline ends. CDR1 is LGHNA, CDR2 YNFKEQ, per germline. The CDR3 nucleotides read TGTGCCAGCAGCCAAGAGGGACTTACCAGCACAGATACGCAGTATTTT. Translated: CASSQEGLTSTDTQYF.

There are many counts of this clonotype. This sequence joins TRBV18 and TRBJ1-1; D unresolved. Germline values: CDR1 KGHSH, CDR2 LQKENI. Trimming took 2 bases from V and 1 from J, leaving 5 bases between them. This CDR3 is 13 amino acids long. The CDR3 DNA sequence: TGTGCCAGCTCACCAAGCGGGAACACTGAAGCTTTCTTT. It translates to CASSPSGNTEAFF.

This clonotype occurred many times. J is TRBJ2-7 and V is TRBV19, with D perhaps matching TRBD1 or TRBD2 (6 bases each). This CDR3 has 16 residues. Germline CDR1 and CDR2: LNHDA and SQIVND (reference sequence). The V end was cut by 6 bases, the J end by 0 bases, with 18 bases between. The CDR3 coding sequence is TGTGCCAGTAGGGCTACTTGGGGGGACATCTCCTACGAGCAGTACTTC. It specifies CASRATWGDISYEQYF.

This clonotype was seen repeatedly, ten times or more. V is TRBV7-2 and J is TRBJ2-3, with D perhaps being TRBD1 or TRBD2 (6 bases each). Germline V gene sequence: CDR1 SGHTA, CDR2 FQGNSA. The CDR3 has 12 amino acids. The V and J ends lost 3 bases and 7 bases respectively, with 8 bases between them. CDR3 loop: CASSLGGYTQYF. The CDR3 region has the DNA TGTGCCAGCAGCTTGGGGGGCTATACGCAGTATTTT.

This clonotype was counted at least ten times. The chain recombines TRBV5-6 with TRBJ2-3, with 9 positions matching TRBD2. The CDR3 sequence is 17 residues long. In germline, CDR1 is SGHDT, CDR2 YYEEEE. The V segment lost 1 base and the J segment 0 bases; nucleotides outside the gene matches: 6. CDR3 sequence: CASSLRWSGGSTDTQYF. The CDR3 DNA is TGTGCCAGCAGCTTGCGGTGGAGCGGGGGGAGCACAGATACGCAGTATTTT.

This clonotype was seen repeatedly, ten times or more. The chain links TRBV7-2 to TRBJ2-7; D not resolved. V was clipped by 5 bases and J by 5 bases, with 10 bases between them. Per germline, CDR1 SGHTA and CDR2 FQGNSA. The CDR3 loop spans 12 amino acids. As DNA, the CDR3 is TGTGCCAGCAGCCCCGGACGCCACGAGCAGTACTTC. Translated, it gives CASSPGRHEQYF.

This clonotype was seen at least ten times. This rearrangement joins TRBV19 to TRBJ2-2; tentative D call: TRBD1 (5 bases). Germline CDR1 LNHDA, CDR2 SQIVND (reference sequence). The CDR3 consists of 15 residues. Deletions cut 7 bases from V and 1 base from J, with 13 bases between. The CDR3 sequence is CASTLGTGNTGELFF. CDR3 DNA sequence: TGTGCCAGTACCCTCGGTACAGGGAACACCGGGGAGCTGTTTTTT.

This clonotype was found a few times. This chain links TRBV28 with TRBJ2-1; tentatively, D is TRBD2 (6 bases). Trimming left V 3 bases short and J 3 bases short, with 12 bases between. Germline values: CDR1 MDHEN, CDR2 SYDVKM. The CDR3 spans 15 residues. This CDR3 is CASSFPGVLYNEQFF. For the CDR3, the DNA is TGTGCCAGCAGTTTCCCGGGGGTCCTCTACAATGAGCAGTTCTTC.

This clonotype was recorded at least ten times. The chain is built from TRBV18 and TRBJ1-3; weak D call: TRBD1 (5 bases). From germline, CDR1 is KGHSH and CDR2 LQKENI. This CDR3 is 14 amino acids long. The V end was cut by 5 bases, the J end by 2 bases, with 10 bases between. The CDR3 sequence: CASSSGGTGNTIYF. CDR3 DNA sequence: TGTGCCAGCTCATCCGGGGGGACTGGAAACACCATATATTTT. Full variable domain (rest looked up from reference TRBV18 and TRBJ1-3): NAGVMQNPRHLVRRRGQEARLRCSPMKGHSHVYWYRQLPEEGLKFMVYLQKENIIDESGMPKERFSAEFPKEGPSILRIQQVVRGDSAAYFCASSSGGTGNTIYFGEGSWLTVV.

The table lists this clonotype with many counts. The chain uses TRBV28 and TRBJ1-5, with 10 bases fitting TRBD1. The CDR3 sequence is 19 residues long. Germline assignment: CDR1 MDHEN and CDR2 SYDVKM. After removal of 6 bases from V and 7 bases from J, the junction contained 21 bases not matched to a gene. CDR3 DNA: TGTGCCAGCAGAAACGCGGGACAGGGGCTCCGAGCCATGACCCAGCCCCAGCATTTT. Translated: CASRNAGQGLRAMTQPQHF.